Listed here is a single T cell receptor (beta chain). This sample is part of a study of T cell changes during pregnancy in multiple sclerosis. Using immunoSEQ multiplex PCR, the repertoire was profiled, and TCRdb retains in-frame clones only, with some absent. Of about 68,000 clones in the sample, 91% were seen once. The CDR3 extends over 17 amino acids. Germline V CDR1 and CDR2: MNHEY, SMNVEV (reference sequence). Between the trimmed V and J ends, which lost 2 bases and 4 bases, there was a span of 21 bases. The source was peripheral blood, collected in the first trimester of pregnancy. The V gene is TRBV27, the J gene TRBJ2-7; TRBD1 is a possible D gene (6 bases). The clonotype comes from a female donor with multiple sclerosis, enrolled in a pregnancy study. The CDR3: CASSLGGLSAPPYEQYF. The CDR3 DNA sequence: TGTGCCAGCAGTTTAGGGGGCTTGTCAGCTCCACCATACGAGCAGTACTTC.